These 24 T cell receptor beta chains were sequenced from one sample in a study of molecular identifiers for immune sequencing clone quantification. In TCRdb, the PCR reads were re-called with MiXCR into one record per CDR3 protein. The profile shows 50,000 to 65,000 distinct CDR3 sequences, under 30% of them singletons. Sequencing used naive CD8+ T cells from blood, with Jurkat cell RNA spiked in. Sample subset: FACS-sorted CD8+CD4-CCR7+CD45RA+ naive T cells. These receptors were obtained from a human donor in good health. Some libraries in this study had Jurkat cell RNA spiked in.

About this clonotype itself: A much larger clone differs from this one at a single base, so this may be a read error. This sequence joins TRBV5-1 and TRBJ2-4; D could derive from TRBD1 or TRBD2 (5 bases each). Germline CDR1 reads SGHRS; CDR2 reads YFSETQ. This CDR3 contains 16 residues. CDR3 loop: CASSLSPGSFKNIQCF. CDR3 coding DNA: TGCGCCAGCAGCTTATCCCCAGGGAGTTTTAAAAACATTCAGTGCTTC.

Notes on this clonotype: A clone one base away is much larger, so this may be a read error. The chain recombines TRBV19 with TRBJ1-5, with a weak D call TRBD1 (5 bases). Trimming took off 5 bases at V and 0 bases at J, with 11 bases between the two ends. CDR3 size: 15 residues. Germline-derived CDR1 and CDR2 are LNHDA and SQIVND (reference sequence). CDR3: CASSVTAYSNQPQHF. CDR3 in DNA: TGTGCCAGTAGTGTGACAGCCTATAGCAATCAGCCCCAGCATTTT.

The V and J genes are TRBV4-3 and TRBJ2-3, with D perhaps matching TRBD2 (5 bases). The V gene lost 0 bases and the J gene lost 6 bases, with 16 bases spanning the gap. This CDR3 region has 16 residues. CDR1 and CDR2 from the germline V gene are LGHNA and YSLEER. The CDR3 protein is CASSQDPGWAPDTQYF. CDR3 DNA sequence: TGCGCCAGCAGCCAAGACCCGGGGTGGGCCCCGGATACGCAGTATTTT.

As for this clonotype: A junction end diverges from the germline sequence, so it may reflect a read error. The rearrangement joins TRBV7-9 to TRBJ1-1; 9 positions match TRBD1. CDR3 length equals 17 residues. Germline-derived CDR1 and CDR2 are SEHNR and FQNEAQ (reference sequence). CDR3 in DNA: TGTGTCAGCAGCTTAGTGGGGACAGGGCCTAGGGACACTGAAGCTTTCTTT. Translating it yields CVSSLVGTGPRDTEAFF.

The chain employs TRBV11-2 and TRBJ1-5; possibly TRBD1 for D (5 bases). Germline-derived CDR1 and CDR2 are SGHAT and FQNNGV. The CDR3 runs to 14 residues. Trimming shortened V by 5 bases and J by 5 bases, and 13 bases separated the two germline ends. The CDR3 region is CASSLGAGHQPQHF. The CDR3 coding sequence is TGTGCCAGCAGCCTCGGGGCCGGGCATCAGCCCCAGCATTTT.

This clonotype was seen many times. The chain recombines TRBV6-2 or TRBV6-3 with TRBJ1-1; D is unresolved. Per the germline V gene, CDR1 is MNHEY and CDR2 is SVGEGT. There are 13 residues in the CDR3. V gave up 2 bases and J gave up 4 bases, with 8 bases separating them. CDR3 protein: CASSYEEGTEAFF. CDR3 bases: TGTGCCAGCAGTTACGAAGAGGGCACTGAAGCTTTCTTT.

In its sample, this clonotype was seen many times. The chain is built from TRBV29-1 and TRBJ2-7; D assignment may be TRBD1 or TRBD2 (5 bases each). The CDR3 sequence is 12 residues long. V was clipped by 7 bases and J by 7 bases, with 17 bases between them. Germline CDR1 SQVTM, CDR2 ANQGSEA. The CDR3 is CSAGDRYVEQYF. CDR3 nucleotides: TGCAGCGCTGGGGACCGGTACGTGGAGCAGTACTTC.

The V gene is TRBV27, the J gene TRBJ2-7, with a tentative D call TRBD1 (5 bases). This CDR3 comprises 14 residues. V was cut by 5 bases and J by 0 bases, with 11 bases left in between. CDR1 is MNHEY, CDR2 SMNVEV, per germline (reference sequence). This CDR3 reads CASSPIGASYEQYF. CDR3 nucleotides: TGTGCCAGCAGTCCCATTGGGGCCTCCTACGAGCAGTACTTC.

In this sample, this clonotype turned up many times. The genes are TRBV4-3 and TRBJ2-7; a weak D match, TRBD2 (6 bases). Looked up from germline, CDR1 is LGHNA and CDR2 is YSLEER. Trimming took off 1 base at V and 6 bases at J, with 16 bases between the two ends. The CDR3 has 15 amino acids. The CDR3 DNA sequence: TGCGCCAGCAGCCAAGGACGCGGGATCCCGGTCGAGCAGTACTTC. Protein: CASSQGRGIPVEQYF.

This clonotype came up many times. The gene calls are TRBV6-2 or TRBV6-3 and TRBJ2-7; no firm D call. CDR3 size: 12 residues. V lost 4 bases, J lost 4 bases, and 8 bases lay in between. CDR1 is MNHEY and CDR2 is SVGEGT in the germline V gene. This CDR3 reads CASSWGVYEQYF. CDR3 DNA sequence: TGTGCCAGCAGTTGGGGTGTGTACGAGCAGTACTTC.

Only a few counts were recorded for this clonotype. This rearrangement joins TRBV13 to TRBJ2-1, with D hard to call. Germline V gene data show CDR1 as PRHDT and CDR2 as FYEKMQ (reference sequence). The ends were cut back, 8 bases at V and 0 bases at J, with 11 bases in the middle. The CDR3 contains 14 residues. CDR3 bases: TGTGCCAGCTATAGTCTCCTCTCCTACAATGAGCAGTTCTTC. Translating gives CASYSLLSYNEQFF.

To note about this clonotype: A much larger clone differs from this one at a single base, so this may be a read error. This sequence joins TRBV7-8 and TRBJ2-3, with 7 bases aligning to TRBD2. The CDR3 is 18 residues long. Germline CDR1 is SGHVS and CDR2 is FQNEAQ. The CDR3 coding sequence is TGTGCCAGCAGCTTAGTACCGAAGACTAGCCTCGGCACAGGTACGCAGTATTTT. It specifies CASSLVPKTSLGTGTQYF.

A word on this clonotype: A much larger clone differs by one base, so this may be a read error. The chain combines TRBV7-9 with TRBJ1-6, with D unresolved. Germline CDR1 is SEHNR and CDR2 is FQNEAQ (reference sequence). The CDR3 runs 16 residues. V lost 3 bases, J lost 8 bases, and 17 bases lay in between. The CDR3 loop is CASSFGLGGLDSPLHF. The CDR3 bases are TGTGCCAGCAGCTTTGGGCTGGGAGGTTTGGATTCACCCCTCCACTTT.

Note on this clonotype: A read error may be the cause here, since a much bigger clone is one base away. No conserved phenylalanine or tryptophan ends this CDR3, so it is likely a read error. This sequence joins TRBV4-1 and TRBJ2-7; D is ambiguous. Germline V gene sequence: CDR1 MGHRA, CDR2 YSYEKL. The length of the CDR3 is 13 residues. V lost 0 bases and J lost 3, with 6 bases in between. CDR3 nucleotides: TGCGCCAGCAGCCAAGATAACAGCTACGAGCAGTACTCC. Protein sequence: CASSQDNSYEQYS.

In regard to this clonotype: A read error may be the cause here, since a much bigger clone is one base away. The conserved final phenylalanine or tryptophan is absent from the CDR3, which likely points to a read error. The V call is TRBV19, the J call TRBJ1-1; the D is unclear. This CDR3 region has 14 residues. Germline V CDR1 and CDR2: LNHDA, SQIVND (reference sequence). Deletions cut 1 base from V and 2 bases from J, with 8 bases between. CDR3 amino acids: CASSIVSFNTEAFY. The CDR3, as DNA: TGTGCCAGTAGTATAGTTTCGTTTAACACTGAAGCTTTCTAT.

The table lists this clonotype with many counts. For the CDR3, the DNA is TGTGCCAGCAGCTGGACTAGCGGGACGCCCTACGAGCAGTACTTC. This gives the protein CASSWTSGTPYEQYF. The V and J genes are TRBV7-8 and TRBJ2-7, with 12 bases aligning to TRBD2. Germline V gene data show CDR1 as SGHVS and CDR2 as FQNEAQ. J gave up 2 bases and V 4 bases, and 3 bases lay outside the gene matches. The CDR3 is 15 amino acids. The variable domain in full, with the rest retrieved from reference TRBV7-8 and TRBJ2-7, is GAGVSQSPRYKVAKRGQDVALRCDPISGHVSLFWYQQALGQGPEFLTYFQNEAQLDKSGLPSDRFFAERPEGSVSTLKIQRTQQEDSAVYLCASSWTSGTPYEQYFGPGTRLTVT.

This clonotype came up many times. The V call is TRBV27, the J call TRBJ2-7; D might be TRBD2 (5 bases). Germline loops: CDR1 MNHEY, CDR2 SMNVEV (reference sequence). The CDR3 has 14 amino acids. The germline V and J ends were trimmed by 6 bases and 6 bases, with 18 bases remaining between them. CDR3 DNA: TGTGCCAGCAGGCCCGGGGTACGGCCCTTCGAGCAGTACTTC. Amino acid sequence: CASRPGVRPFEQYF.

This clonotype was counted ten times or more. The chain has TRBV6-5 and TRBJ2-3; TRBD2 might be the D (6 bases). The germline V and J ends were trimmed by 2 bases and 2 bases, with 8 bases remaining between them. Per germline, CDR1 MNHEY and CDR2 SVGAGI. The CDR3 is made up of 14 amino acids. The CDR3 protein is CASSYGGSTDTQYF. CDR3 DNA: TGTGCCAGCAGTTACGGGGGGTCCACAGATACGCAGTATTTT.

As to this clonotype: Just one base apart from a much larger clone, this may be a read error. The V call is TRBV7-3, the J call TRBJ1-1, with 8 positions matching TRBD1. The CDR3 runs to 15 residues. Germline V gene data show CDR1 as SGHTA and CDR2 as FQGTGA. The CDR3 bases are TGTGCCTGCAGCATATCCGGGACAGGTAACACTGAAGCTTTCTTT. Translating gives CACSISGTGNTEAFF.

Ten or more counts support this clonotype. V usage is TRBV3-1 and J usage is TRBJ2-2; possible D gene TRBD1, 7 bases. The germline V gene has CDR1 LGHDT and CDR2 YNNKEL (reference sequence). The CDR3 is 15 amino acids. Trimming left V 1 base short and J 6 bases short, with 12 bases between. CDR3 in DNA: TGTGCCAGCAGCCAAGCAGGGGGGATACCCGGGGAGCTGTTTTTT. Its protein is CASSQAGGIPGELFF.

This clonotype was counted ten times or more. The chain employs TRBV7-9 and TRBJ2-5; D may be TRBD1 or TRBD2 (5 bases each). Per the germline V gene, CDR1 is SEHNR and CDR2 is FQNEAQ (reference sequence). V was cut by 3 bases and J by 5 bases, with 13 bases left in between. The CDR3 contains 14 residues. In DNA form, the CDR3 reads TGTGCCAGCAGCTTGCCCGGTGGGGACGAGACCCAGTACTTC. This translates into CASSLPGGDETQYF.

This chain links TRBV19 with TRBJ2-7; 7 bases align to TRBD2. This CDR3 has 13 amino acids. V shed 4 bases and J 6 bases; nucleotides not matched to a gene: 6. Germline V gene lookup returns CDR1 LNHDA and CDR2 SQIVND (reference sequence). The CDR3 reads CASSTSTSAEQYF. CDR3 in DNA: TGTGCCAGTAGTACGTCCACTAGCGCCGAGCAGTACTTC.

This clonotype was found many times. The chain carries TRBV4-1 and TRBJ2-5, with 7 positions matching TRBD2. The CDR3 is 17 amino acids. Germline V gene data show CDR1 as MGHRA and CDR2 as YSYEKL. Trimming took 0 bases from V and 0 from J; bases not matched to a gene: 7. CDR3 in amino acids: CASSQDPLGGYQETQYF. The CDR3 DNA is TGCGCCAGCAGCCAAGATCCATTGGGAGGGTACCAAGAGACCCAGTACTTC.

Details on this clonotype: A read error is possible here, since a much larger clone lies one base away. The chain joins TRBV4-3 to TRBJ1-4, with D possibly TRBD1 on 6 matching bases. The V gene's germline CDR1 is LGHNA and CDR2 YSLEER. The CDR3 has 14 amino acids. The CDR3 nucleotides read TGCGCCGGCAGCCGAAGGAGGGGGAATGAAAAACTGTTTTTT. This gives the protein CAGSRRRGNEKLFF.